This passage covers 15 T cell receptor beta chains from one sample sequenced in a study of cytomegalovirus exposure and HLA in healthy donors. The PCR ran on 60 Vbeta and 13 Jbeta primers. TCRdb keeps only in-frame clones here, not all; method: immunoSEQ multiplex PCR. The sample lists approximately 140,000 clones; roughly 79% were seen once. Material: PBMCs. These receptors all come from a man aged 18 to 30 in good health and CMV-seronegative.

The sample holds a few counts of this clone. The chain is built from TRBV4-3 and TRBJ1-1; the match to TRBD1 covers 7 bases. The germline V gene encodes CDR1 LGHNA and CDR2 YSLEER. CDR3 size: 14 residues. The junction had 5 bases not matched to a gene; V was cut back by 5 bases and J by 2 bases. CDR3: CASSIGTVNTEAFF. The CDR3 coding sequence is TGCGCCAGCAGCATCGGGACAGTTAACACTGAAGCTTTCTTT.

The rearrangement joins TRBV6-6 to TRBJ1-2; possibly TRBD1 for D (6 bases). Per germline, CDR1 MNHNY and CDR2 SVGAGI (reference sequence). The CDR3 is 12 amino acids. The V and J ends lost 11 bases and 4 bases respectively, with 14 bases between them. In nucleotides, the CDR3 is TGTGCCGGCGCAAGGGGGGGCTATGGCTACACCTTC. This encodes CAGARGGYGYTF.

About this clone: An end of the junction differs from the germline gene, which may be a read error. The rearrangement uses TRBV7-7 and TRBJ2-1; 8 nucleotides align to TRBD2. This CDR3 is 13 amino acids long. Germline CDR1 and CDR2: SSHAT and FNYEAQ (reference sequence). This CDR3 is CASSFSGVKEQFF. In DNA, the CDR3 is TGTGCTAGCAGCTTTAGCGGGGTGAAAGAGCAGTTCTTC.

A remark on this clone: Other DNA sequences in this sample translate to the same CDR3. This chain joins TRBV6-1 and TRBJ2-7; TRBD1 matches at 8 bases. The CDR3 spans 15 residues. Germline V CDR1 and CDR2: MNHNS, SASEGT. The V segment lost 6 bases and the J segment 2 bases; nucleotides outside the gene matches: 9. The CDR3, as DNA: TGTGCCAGCAGAAAAGCAGGACAGGGAACCTACGAGCAGTACTTC. Its translation: CASRKAGQGTYEQYF.

This clone came up a few times. This sequence joins TRBV2 and TRBJ2-7, with 8 bases matching TRBD1. With 6 bases clipped from V and 2 bases from J, the junction kept 0 bases outside the gene matches. This CDR3 has 12 residues. Germline CDR1 is SNHLY and CDR2 is FYNNEI. CDR3 protein: CASRQGAYEQYF. CDR3 DNA sequence: TGTGCCAGCAGACAGGGGGCCTACGAGCAGTACTTC.

The chain combines TRBV4-3 with TRBJ1-6, with D possibly TRBD1 on 6 matching bases. This CDR3 has 18 amino acids. The germline gives CDR1 LGHNA, CDR2 YSLEER. V was clipped by 3 bases and J by 7 bases, with 22 bases between them. The CDR3 region is CASSQENRVAGGNSPLHF. DNA of the CDR3: TGCGCCAGCAGCCAGGAAAACAGGGTTGCTGGTGGGAATTCACCCCTCCACTTT.

The V gene is TRBV19, the J gene TRBJ1-5; the match to TRBD1 covers 7 bases. V shed 5 bases and J 7 bases; nucleotides not matched to a gene: 14. This CDR3 is built from 16 residues. In germline, CDR1 is LNHDA, CDR2 SQIVND (reference sequence). The chain's CDR3 is CASSQGRDRPGQPQHF. The CDR3 DNA follows: TGTGCCAGTAGTCAAGGTAGGGACAGACCAGGGCAGCCCCAGCATTTT. Full variable domain (missing parts from reference TRBV19 and TRBJ1-5): DGGITQSPKYLFRKEGQNVTLSCEQNLNHDAMYWYRQDPGQGLRLIYYSQIVNDFQKGDIAEGYSVSREKKESFPLTVTSAQKNPTAFYLCASSQGRDRPGQPQHFGDGTRLSIL.

The chain carries TRBV9 and TRBJ1-2; 11 nucleotides line up with TRBD1. The CDR3 is made up of 17 amino acids. The V segment lost 0 bases and the J segment 2 bases; nucleotides outside the gene matches: 6. Looked up from germline, CDR1 is SGDLS and CDR2 is YYNGEE. The CDR3 sequence is CASSVGPGQGVNYGYTF. As DNA, the CDR3 is TGTGCCAGCAGCGTAGGTCCGGGACAGGGGGTGAACTATGGCTACACCTTC. Supplemented by reference TRBV9 and TRBJ1-2, the full variable domain reads DSGVTQTPKHLITATGQRVTLRCSPRSGDLSVYWYQQSLDQGLQFLIQYYNGEERAKGNILERFSAQQFPDLHSELNLSSLELGDSALYFCASSVGPGQGVNYGYTFGSGTRLTVV.

The chain joins TRBV6-1 to TRBJ1-2; D ambiguous. The ends were cut back, 7 bases at V and 8 bases at J, with 20 bases in the middle. The CDR3 totals 14 residues. The V gene's germline CDR1 is MNHNS and CDR2 SASEGT. The CDR3 protein is CASTPGSLERGYTF. The CDR3 coding sequence is TGTGCCAGCACCCCAGGCAGCTTAGAACGGGGCTACACCTTC.

The rearrangement uses TRBV7-6 and TRBJ2-7; 7 nucleotides align to TRBD1. The germline V gene has CDR1 SGHVS and CDR2 FNYEAQ. J lost 0 bases, V lost 5 bases, and 7 bases had no gene match. The CDR3 is made up of 15 amino acids. The chain's CDR3 is CASSLEGQASYEQYF. In DNA, the CDR3 is TGTGCCAGCAGCCTAGAAGGACAGGCCTCCTACGAGCAGTACTTC.

The V call is TRBV7-9, the J call TRBJ1-1; perhaps TRBD1 as D (5 bases). CDR1 and CDR2 (germline): SEHNR, FQNEAQ (reference sequence). Trimming removed 6 bases from V and 1 base from J, with 12 bases in between. The CDR3 extends over 14 amino acids. CDR3 in DNA: TGTGCCAGCAGTTCCGACAGAAAGAACACTGAAGCTTTCTTT. Protein sequence: CASSSDRKNTEAFF.

Points on this clone: Other DNA sequences in the same sample also yield this CDR3. This chain connects TRBV9 to TRBJ2-7; 8 nucleotides line up with TRBD1. The CDR3 consists of 14 residues. Unmatched junction bases numbered 3, after V lost 2 bases and J lost 2 bases. Germline V gives CDR1 SGDLS, CDR2 YYNGEE. In DNA, the CDR3 is TGTGCCAGCAGCGTCGGACAGGGCGCCTACGAGCAGTACTTC. Encoded protein: CASSVGQGAYEQYF.

The chain joins TRBV6-5 to TRBJ1-2, with TRBD1 as a possible D gene (5 bases). Germline loops: CDR1 MNHEY, CDR2 SVGAGI. This CDR3 is built from 15 residues. V dropped 5 bases and J dropped 7 bases, with 20 bases sitting between them. The CDR3 region is CASSATSGFLRGYTF. The CDR3 DNA is TGTGCCAGCAGTGCGACCTCAGGGTTTTTGCGTGGCTACACCTTC.

J is TRBJ1-4 and V is TRBV15; 10 bases map to TRBD1. This CDR3 is built from 13 residues. V lost 7 bases to trimming and J lost 9 bases; unmatched junction nucleotides: 5. Germline loops: CDR1 LNHNV, CDR2 YYDKDF (reference sequence). The CDR3 nucleotides are TGTGCCACCAAGGGACAGGGGCAGCAAAAACTGTTTTTT. Translation gives CATKGQGQQKLFF.

The J gene is TRBJ1-1, the V gene TRBV6-1; D ambiguous. The germline V and J ends were trimmed by 5 bases and 0 bases, with 4 bases remaining between them. CDR3 length: 12 residues. CDR1 is MNHNS and CDR2 is SASEGT in the germline V gene. CDR3 in amino acids: CASSNMNTEAFF. The CDR3 DNA sequence: TGTGCCAGCAGTAACATGAACACTGAAGCTTTCTTT.